This paragraph covers one T cell receptor (beta chain) sequence. The antigen this receptor binds is unknown. The record has no base qualities; no much larger clone is one base away. This specimen belongs to a study of blood T cell repertoires in COVID-19 (dated by TCRdb to the early 2020s). Study-wide context: The collaborator samples originated in the United States, Italy and Spain and spanned the acute and convalescent phases of COVID-19. The prospective study material was composed of cDNA or gDNA derived from T cells, B-cell-depleted T cells, or PBMCs. Deeply sampled blood TCRbeta repertoires from subjects exposed to, actively infected with, or recovered from COVID-19 were included in the dataset. A freely available public database, intended as a resource for researchers studying the immune response to SARS-CoV-2, is where the repertoires were released. Samples came from the ongoing ImmuneRACE study (first 160 participants) plus 1,254 subjects from 6 global collaborators. Sample metadata almost always included a de-identified subject ID, COVID-19 status, age in years and sex. HLA class I and class II types, where available, came from metadata supplied by the sample provider rather than from assay-based typing. General study outcomes and caveats: Clinical and demographic metadata were provided uncurated, with the amount varying by source and participant.

The immunoSEQ Assay, a bias-controlled multiplex PCR, was used to amplify TCRbeta CDR3 regions from genomic DNA. The study's processing was this. The number of nucleated cells in each sample was estimated by amplification of reference gene primers within the assay. To quantify the absolute abundance of each unique TCRbeta CDR3 rearrangement, sequence reads were collapsed and filtered. For each sample, productive Simpson clonality was calculated by taking the square root of Simpson's diversity index across productive rearrangements. This immuneACCESS table, as held by TCRdb, lists in-frame sequences with V and J called but not all clones. Of the missing ones, under half trace to an unresolved V gene in checked studies; the others have no known cause. From that table come the V and J calls and clone size; the DNA was used to work out D and trimming. The sample contains around 94,000 clones, 91% of them found a single time. The top ten clonotypes cover 4% to 4.5% of the sample.

The collaborating institutions used their own protocols to collect whole blood in K2EDTA tubes. For TCRbeta analysis, collaborators shipped samples in one of three forms: frozen whole blood, isolated PBMCs, or DNA extracted from either of those sample types. V loses 10 bases of germline sequence and J loses 8 bases, and the interval between the two ends is 12 bases. The CDR3 contains 11 residues, cysteine and phenylalanine counted. Only the CDR3 region is kept as DNA, spanning 33 bases read in frame from base 1. The sample comprised peripheral blood. The V and J genes are TRBV12-3 or TRBV12-4 and TRBJ1-3, with the D gene not confidently named. The clonotype originates from a man younger than 30 with acute or convalescent COVID-19. The DNA reads as follows: TGTGCCACCGTAAGCGGATACACCATATATTTT. Its coded protein is CATVSGYTIYF.